The clone carrying this T cell receptor (beta chain) was detected a few times. As yet, its antigen is unknown. TCRdb reprocessed the 5' RACE reads via MiXCR and lists one record per CDR3 protein. This sample has about 470,000 distinct CDR3 sequences, with 18% found just once. This sample was taken from a study of T-cell memory formation after mild COVID-19. Study in general: Clusters of TCRs were largely donor specific. Study-wide results and limits: Day 15 to 85 contracting clones showed balanced CD4/CD8; day 15 to 37 expanders favored CD4+.

The source material was PBMCs or a T cell subset sorted from them (not recorded which). The TCR comes from an adult woman who had mild COVID-19 (a few samples of this study predate the infection). Cell type and time point are not known.

CDR3 protein: CASSGQRQQYF. The CDR3 DNA reads as TGTGCCAGCAGCGGTCAAAGGCAGCAGTACTTC. The chain employs TRBV7-8 and TRBJ2-7; the D is unclear. The CDR3 length is 11 residues. Germline-derived CDR1 and CDR2 are SGHVS and FQNEAQ. V lost 5 bases and J 8 bases, leaving 10 bases between the germline ends.